The 18 T cell receptor beta chains below were found in one sample sequenced in a study of T cell responses to AZD1222 COVID-19 vaccine. Profiled with immunoSEQ multiplex PCR; TCRdb holds only in-frame clones, not every one. The sample has approximately 100,000 clones, approximately 90% seen once; the top ten hold 4.5%. The material was peripheral blood, obtained on day 0 of AZD1222 vaccination. These receptors were collected from an adult in good health.

The chain employs TRBV4-3 and TRBJ1-2, with a possible D match to TRBD1 (6 bases). The CDR3 runs to 14 residues. V shed 3 bases and J shed 5 bases, with 13 bases lying between them. The germline V gene has CDR1 LGHNA and CDR2 YSLEER. CDR3 in amino acids: CASSQGGAGYGYTF. The CDR3 region has the DNA TGCGCCAGCAGCCAGGGGGGGGCCGGGTATGGCTACACCTTC.

The chain recombines TRBV7-2 with TRBJ1-6; D is perhaps TRBD1 (5 bases). Trimming took 5 bases from V and 1 from J, leaving 18 bases between them. Germline V gives CDR1 SGHTA, CDR2 FQGNSA. CDR3 size: 18 residues. The CDR3 here is CASSLRDPIGSYNSPLHF. CDR3 sequence (DNA): TGTGCCAGCAGCCTACGGGACCCGATCGGGTCCTATAATTCACCCCTCCACTTT.

The chain employs TRBV7-8 and TRBJ1-5, with D hard to call. V lost 2 bases and J lost 1, with 12 bases in between. The CDR3 loop spans 16 amino acids. The germline gives CDR1 SGHVS, CDR2 FQNEAQ. The DNA for the CDR3 is TGTGCCAGCAGCTTAAATGGTGGTTTAAGCAATCAGCCCCAGCATTTT. This translates into CASSLNGGLSNQPQHF.

The V gene is TRBV9, the J gene TRBJ2-7; no firm D call. The CDR3 has 14 residues. Trimming took off 2 bases at V and 0 bases at J, with 9 bases between the two ends. Germline V gene data show CDR1 as SGDLS and CDR2 as YYNGEE. CDR3 protein: CASSVLGSSYEQYF. The DNA for the CDR3 is TGTGCCAGCAGCGTCTTAGGCAGCTCCTACGAGCAGTACTTC.

The chain is built from TRBV6-5 and TRBJ2-7; 7 positions agree with TRBD2. This CDR3 is 11 amino acids long. Trimming took 2 bases from V and 12 from J; bases not matched to a gene: 4. Germline CDR1 is MNHEY and CDR2 is SVGAGI. In DNA, the CDR3 is TGTGCCAGCAGTTACGGGGGGGAATGGTACTTC. The encoded protein is CASSYGGEWYF.

This chain links TRBV15 with TRBJ1-2; 7 bases agree with TRBD1. CDR1 is LNHNV, CDR2 YYDKDF, per germline (reference sequence). The CDR3 runs to 16 residues. The V segment lost 2 bases and the J segment 5 bases; nucleotides outside the gene matches: 11. The CDR3 loop reads CATSRYDTGVPYGYTF. The CDR3 nucleotides are TGTGCCACCAGCAGATATGATACAGGGGTTCCTTATGGCTACACCTTC.

The genes are TRBV2 and TRBJ1-5, with 7 bases matching TRBD1. The J segment lost 0 bases and the V segment lost 8 bases, leaving 7 bases of the junction unmatched. Germline V gene data show CDR1 as SNHLY and CDR2 as FYNNEI. This CDR3 is built from 15 residues. CDR3 loop: CASARDRYSNQPQHF. The DNA of the CDR3 is TGTGCCAGCGCCCGGGACAGATATAGCAATCAGCCCCAGCATTTT.

V and J are TRBV9 and TRBJ1-3; D is possibly TRBD1 (5 bases). The germline V gene has CDR1 SGDLS and CDR2 YYNGEE. The ends were cut back, 0 bases at V and 7 bases at J, with 17 bases in the middle. The CDR3 is 16 residues long. CDR3 sequence (DNA): TGTGCCAGCAGCGTAGGTTTTGGGGCGATCGAGAACACCATATATTTT. Protein sequence: CASSVGFGAIENTIYF.

A single count supports this clone. The chain employs TRBV3-1 (or the pseudogene TRBV3-2) and TRBJ1-2, with D uncertain. Per germline, CDR1 LGHDT and CDR2 YNNKEL (reference sequence). The CDR3 extends over 15 amino acids. V lost 3 bases and J 0 bases, leaving 11 bases between the germline ends. CDR3 in DNA: TGTGCCAGCAGCCATCAGCTTTCCTCTAACTATGGCTACACCTTC. Amino acids: CASSHQLSSNYGYTF.

The V gene is TRBV6-1, the J gene TRBJ1-4; no firm D call. The germline CDR1 and CDR2 sequences are MNHNS and SASEGT. Trimming took off 4 bases at V and 3 bases at J, with 15 bases between the two ends. This CDR3 is built from 16 residues. The CDR3 region is CASSASPQVPNEKLFF. As DNA, the CDR3 is TGTGCCAGCAGTGCCTCCCCCCAGGTCCCTAATGAAAAACTGTTTTTT.

The genes are TRBV4-2 and TRBJ1-2, with 8 bases fitting TRBD1. The germline CDR1 and CDR2 sequences are LGHNA and YNFKEQ. The junction had 9 bases not matched to a gene; V was cut back by 0 bases and J by 3 bases. This CDR3 is 17 amino acids long. CDR3 nucleotide sequence: TGTGCCAGCAGCCAAGAAAACGAGGACAGGGCTTACTATGGCTACACCTTC. Translated, it gives CASSQENEDRAYYGYTF.

This clone has a single count. This chain links TRBV6-5 with TRBJ1-5; D remains unclear. Trimming removed 5 bases at V and 7 bases at J, with 12 bases between. This CDR3 comprises 13 residues. From germline, CDR1 is MNHEY and CDR2 SVGAGI. CDR3 nucleotides: TGTGCCAGCAGTCGTTCGGTCGGGCAGCCCCAGCATTTT. It codes for CASSRSVGQPQHF.

The CDR3 sequence: CASSRQNEQFF. CDR3 DNA sequence: TGTGCCAGCAGCCGGCAGAATGAGCAGTTCTTC. The chain recombines TRBV12-3 or TRBV12-4 with TRBJ2-1, with D unclear. CDR3 size: 11 residues. Between the trimmed V and J ends, which lost 6 bases and 7 bases, there was a span of 7 bases.

This clone was observed once. This chain uses TRBV2 with TRBJ1-2; D not resolved. The ends were cut back, 7 bases at V and 11 bases at J, with 17 bases in the middle. The CDR3 contains 12 residues. Per the germline V gene, CDR1 is SNHLY and CDR2 is FYNNEI. CDR3 sequence: CASKWAEPQYTF. As DNA, the CDR3 is TGTGCCAGCAAGTGGGCAGAGCCCCAATACACCTTC.

This clone was seen a handful of times. The chain couples TRBV30 to TRBJ1-6; D is perhaps TRBD1 (5 bases). V was cut by 3 bases and J by 7 bases, with 10 bases left in between. This CDR3 has 13 residues. Germline V gives CDR1 GTSNPN, CDR2 SVGIG (reference sequence). The CDR3 here is CAWRGTENSPLHF. CDR3 coding DNA: TGTGCCTGGAGAGGGACGGAGAATTCACCCCTCCACTTT.

The CDR3 loop reads CASSFGGVPEAFF. The CDR3 nucleotides are TGTGCCAGCAGCTTTGGGGGGGTCCCTGAAGCTTTCTTT. V and J are TRBV7-3 and TRBJ1-1, with D possibly matching TRBD1 (5 bases). V was clipped by 3 bases and J by 6 bases, with 11 bases between them. This CDR3 comprises 13 residues. Germline V gives CDR1 SGHTA, CDR2 FQGTGA. The whole variable domain, filled in from reference TRBV7-3 and TRBJ1-1, reads GAGVSQTPSNKVTEKGKYVELRCDPISGHTALYWYRQSLGQGPEFLIYFQGTGAADDSGLPNDRFFAVRPEGSVSTLKIQRTERGDSAVYLCASSFGGVPEAFFGQGTRLTVV.

The V call is TRBV11-2, the J call TRBJ2-5; D possibly corresponds to TRBD1 (5 bases). The CDR3 is made up of 16 amino acids. V was trimmed by 4 bases and J by 2 bases, leaving 17 bases between them. Germline V gene lookup returns CDR1 SGHAT and CDR2 FQNNGV. The CDR3 nucleotides are TGTGCCAGCAGCTCGGTGGGCAGGGCCTTACAAGAGACCCAGTACTTC. This translates into CASSSVGRALQETQYF.

J is TRBJ2-7 and V is TRBV28; no clear D. The CDR3 has 12 residues. The V end was cut by 2 bases, the J end by 4 bases, with 6 bases between. CDR1 MDHEN and CDR2 SYDVKM come from the germline V gene. The chain's CDR3 is CASSLMGYEQYF. The CDR3, as DNA: TGTGCCAGCAGTTTAATGGGTTACGAGCAGTACTTC.